This TCR beta chain was observed in a study of blood T cells in healthy people across ages. This clonotype showed up just a few times. Sequence at one end of the junction differs from germline and may be a read error. The germline gives CDR1 ENHRY, CDR2 SYGVKD. The CDR3 totals 16 residues. A J-beta primer mix and a sample-barcoded 5' primer were used in a second PCR of about 7 to 12 cycles. TCRdb itself ran the 5' RACE reads through MiXCR, one entry per CDR3 protein. Among some 730,000 distinct CDR3 sequences, about a fifth were seen once, and the ten largest hold about 22%. The gene calls are TRBV10-3 and TRBJ2-6, with a tentative D call TRBD2 (5 bases). The receptor comes from a man aged 65-85 years in good health. The specimen sequenced was blood. The CDR3, as DNA: TGTACCATCAGTGCAGCGGCAACCTCTGGGGCCAACGTCCTGACTTTC. The encoded protein is CTISAAATSGANVLTF.